This T cell receptor (beta chain) was captured in a study of blood T cell repertoires in COVID-19. Original analysis: From reference gene primer amplification, estimates of nucleated cell counts were derived. TCRdb's copy holds only in-frame clones and misses some; the assay was immunoSEQ multiplex PCR. Clone size and V and J calls were adopted from that table, with D and trimming inferred from the DNA. The sample lists some 38,000 clones, 85% to 90% occurring once. This receptor was identified in a man aged 55-75 years with active or convalescent COVID-19. Material for sequencing was peripheral blood.

DNA for the CDR3: TGTGCCAGCAGTTCCGGGACAGGTACCTCCTACAATGAGCAGTTCTTC. This codes for CASSSGTGTSYNEQFF. This chain links TRBV28 with TRBJ2-1; 8 bases match TRBD1. This CDR3 spans 16 amino acids. Trimming removed 4 bases from V and 0 bases from J; junction bases left unmatched: 5. Germline lookup yields CDR1 MDHEN and CDR2 SYDVKM.